A selection of T cell receptor beta chains follows, all from one sample in a study of blood T cell repertoires in COVID-19. The protocol was immunoSEQ multiplex PCR, while the TCRdb copy is restricted to in-frame clones and leaves out a portion. This sample has around 100,000 clones, with more than 70% found just once. The sequenced material came from peripheral blood. Source of these receptors: an elderly woman in a cohort sampled during active COVID-19. The CDR3 runs from the conserved cysteine through the conserved F or W. D genes are given only for firm matches. Size values are once, few and many counts, or a class for expanded clones, and some rows have none.

J gene: TRBJ1-6; D gene: NA; V gene: TRBV19; clone size: NA; CDR3 protein: CASTPAGTNSPLHF; CDR3 DNA: TGTGCCTCAACCCCTGCAGGCACTAATTCACCCCTCCACTTT
J gene: TRBJ2-2; D gene: TRBD1; V gene: TRBV6-6; clone size: NA; CDR3 protein: CASRPRQGASGELFF; CDR3 DNA: TGTGCCAGCCGCCCGAGACAGGGGGCTTCGGGGGAGCTGTTTTTT
J gene: TRBJ2-4; D gene: TRBD2; V gene: TRBV27; clone size: NA; CDR3 protein: CASSLGTSGSVNIQYF; CDR3 DNA: TGTGCCAGCAGCCTCGGGACTAGCGGGAGTGTAAACATTCAGTACTTC
J gene: TRBJ1-3; D gene: TRBD1; V gene: TRBV7-2; clone size: NA; CDR3 protein: CASSQGGGNTIYF; CDR3 DNA: TGTGCCAGCAGCCAGGGGGGTGGAAACACCATATATTTT
J gene: TRBJ1-1; D gene: TRBD1; V gene: TRBV3-1/TRBV3-2; clone size: NA; CDR3 protein: CASSPRQGATNTEAFF; CDR3 DNA: TGTGCCAGCAGCCCTAGACAGGGGGCGACGAACACTGAAGCTTTCTTT
J gene: TRBJ1-3; D gene: NA; V gene: TRBV18; clone size: NA; CDR3 protein: CASSPTRGGGNTIYF; CDR3 DNA: TGTGCCAGCTCACCAACAAGAGGGGGTGGAAACACCATATATTTT
J gene: TRBJ1-2; D gene: TRBD1; V gene: TRBV5-1; clone size: NA; CDR3 protein: CASSTGQENGYTF; CDR3 DNA: TGCGCCAGCAGCACCGGACAGGAGAATGGCTACACCTTC
J gene: TRBJ1-1; D gene: TRBD1; V gene: TRBV6-5; clone size: NA; CDR3 protein: CASSYTDRGRGTEAFF; CDR3 DNA: TGTGCCAGCAGTTACACCGACAGGGGGCGGGGGACTGAAGCTTTCTTT
J gene: TRBJ2-7; D gene: NA; V gene: TRBV6-2/TRBV6-3; clone size: NA; CDR3 protein: CASSNSAYEQYF; CDR3 DNA: TGTGCCAGCAGTAATTCTGCCTACGAGCAGTACTTC
J gene: TRBJ2-1; D gene: TRBD2; V gene: TRBV3-1/TRBV3-2; clone size: NA; CDR3 protein: CASSLPSGSAYNEQFF; CDR3 DNA: TGTGCCAGCAGCCTGCCGAGCGGGAGCGCCTACAATGAGCAGTTCTTC
J gene: TRBJ2-1; D gene: NA; V gene: TRBV5-4; clone size: NA; CDR3 protein: CASSPDGSGEQFF; CDR3 DNA: TGTGCCAGCAGTCCTGACGGGTCGGGTGAGCAGTTCTTC
J gene: TRBJ1-2; D gene: NA; V gene: TRBV10-3; clone size: NA; CDR3 protein: CAISESTDYGYTF; CDR3 DNA: TGTGCCATCAGTGAGTCGACAGACTATGGCTACACCTTC
J gene: TRBJ2-7; D gene: NA; V gene: TRBV19; clone size: NA; CDR3 protein: CASSFDRNSYEQYF; CDR3 DNA: TGTGCCAGTAGTTTTGACAGGAACTCCTACGAGCAGTACTTC
J gene: TRBJ1-6; D gene: NA; V gene: TRBV25-1; clone size: NA; CDR3 protein: CASMRAGNSPLHF; CDR3 DNA: TGTGCCAGCATGCGGGCTGGTAATTCACCCCTCCACTTT
J gene: TRBJ2-4; D gene: NA; V gene: TRBV19; clone size: NA; CDR3 protein: CAIRFAVADLAKNIQYF; CDR3 DNA: TGTGCCATACGCTTCGCGGTGGCTGATTTAGCCAAAAACATTCAGTACTTC
J gene: TRBJ2-5; D gene: TRBD2; V gene: TRBV5-1; clone size: NA; CDR3 protein: CASSLGLAGFYQETQYF; CDR3 DNA: TGCGCCAGCAGCTTGGGACTAGCGGGGTTTTACCAAGAGACCCAGTACTTC
J gene: TRBJ1-4; D gene: TRBD1; V gene: TRBV6-5; clone size: once; CDR3 protein: CATQGDRQGEKLFF; CDR3 DNA: TGTGCCACCCAGGGGGACAGGCAAGGCGAAAAACTGTTTTTT
J gene: TRBJ1-2; D gene: TRBD1; V gene: TRBV5-1; clone size: NA; CDR3 protein: CASSLGQSMGGYTF; CDR3 DNA: TGCGCCAGCAGCCTGGGACAGAGCATGGGCGGCTACACCTTC
J gene: TRBJ1-4; D gene: NA; V gene: TRBV5-5; clone size: NA; CDR3 protein: CASSRQQTTNEKLFF; CDR3 DNA: TGTGCCAGCAGCCGGCAACAGACAACTAATGAAAAACTGTTTTTT
J gene: TRBJ2-5; D gene: TRBD1; V gene: TRBV7-3; clone size: NA; CDR3 protein: CASSSQTGSKTQYF; CDR3 DNA: TGTGCCAGCAGCTCTCAGACAGGGTCTAAGACCCAGTACTTC
J gene: TRBJ2-7; D gene: TRBD1; V gene: TRBV27; clone size: NA; CDR3 protein: CASRTGPPYEQYF; CDR3 DNA: TGTGCCAGCAGGACAGGGCCTCCCTACGAGCAGTACTTC
J gene: TRBJ2-7; D gene: TRBD2; V gene: TRBV4-1; clone size: NA; CDR3 protein: CASRERENRDEQYF; CDR3 DNA: TGCGCCAGTAGAGAGCGGGAGAACCGGGACGAGCAGTACTTC
J gene: TRBJ2-3; D gene: TRBD2; V gene: TRBV5-1; clone size: NA; CDR3 protein: CASSLMTSGVTSTDTQYF; CDR3 DNA: TGCGCCAGCAGCTTGATGACTAGCGGAGTTACTAGCACAGATACGCAGTATTTT
J gene: TRBJ2-2; D gene: NA; V gene: TRBV29-1; clone size: once; CDR3 protein: CSVVARGTTNTGELFF; CDR3 DNA: TGCAGCGTTGTTGCTAGGGGCACCACAAACACCGGGGAGCTGTTTTTT
J gene: TRBJ1-2; D gene: NA; V gene: TRBV28; clone size: NA; CDR3 protein: CASLEGTNYGYTF; CDR3 DNA: TGTGCCAGCCTCGAGGGAACTAACTATGGCTACACCTTC
J gene: TRBJ1-4; D gene: NA; V gene: TRBV4-1; clone size: NA; CDR3 protein: CASSQDPPPGKSNEKLFF; CDR3 DNA: TGCGCCAGCAGCCAAGATCCCCCCCCGGGGAAATCTAATGAAAAACTGTTTTTT
J gene: TRBJ2-7; D gene: TRBD1; V gene: TRBV15; clone size: NA; CDR3 protein: CATSGDRGPYEQYF; CDR3 DNA: TGTGCCACCAGCGGAGACAGGGGGCCGTACGAGCAGTACTTC
J gene: TRBJ2-1; D gene: NA; V gene: TRBV7-9; clone size: NA; CDR3 protein: CASSQSHRDEQFF; CDR3 DNA: TGTGCCAGCAGTCAATCCCACAGGGATGAGCAGTTCTTC
J gene: TRBJ1-3; D gene: TRBD1; V gene: TRBV5-5; clone size: NA; CDR3 protein: CASSFGTATLSGNTIYF; CDR3 DNA: TGTGCCAGCAGCTTCGGGACAGCCACCCTATCTGGAAACACCATATATTTT
J gene: TRBJ2-7; D gene: TRBD1; V gene: TRBV18; clone size: NA; CDR3 protein: CASSEKIGGDEQYF; CDR3 DNA: TGTGCCAGCTCAGAGAAAATAGGGGGCGACGAGCAGTACTTC
J gene: TRBJ2-5; D gene: NA; V gene: TRBV28; clone size: NA; CDR3 protein: CASSFGRETQYF; CDR3 DNA: TGTGCCAGCAGTTTTGGGCGAGAGACCCAGTACTTC